Below, 31 T cell receptor beta chains from the same sample are listed, as sequenced in a study of blood T cell repertoires in COVID-19. TCRdb's copy holds only in-frame clones and misses some; the assay was immunoSEQ multiplex PCR. The sample consists of 100,000 to 150,000 clones, about 83% of them appearing once. Material: peripheral blood. The receptors were gathered from a man aged 40-49 years with active or convalescent COVID-19.

In its sample, this clone was seen a few times. The chain couples TRBV7-2 to TRBJ2-5; TRBD2 agrees at 10 bases. This CDR3 is built from 16 residues. CDR1 and CDR2 from the germline V gene are SGHTA and FQGNSA. Germline trimming cut 3 bases from V and 4 bases from J; bases unmatched to any gene: 8. CDR3 region: CASSFLKRGGSETQYF. The CDR3, as DNA: TGTGCCAGCAGCTTTCTTAAGCGGGGGGGCTCAGAGACCCAGTACTTC. Combining the CDR3 with reference TRBV7-2 and TRBJ2-5 gives the whole variable domain GAGVSQSPSNKVTEKGKDVELRCDPISGHTALYWYRQSLGQGLEFLIYFQGNSAPDKSGLPSDRFSAERTGGSVSTLTIQRTQQEDSAVYLCASSFLKRGGSETQYFGPGTRLLVL.

The J gene is TRBJ1-4, the V gene TRBV5-6, with unresolved D. V was pared by 5 bases and J by 7 bases, with 15 bases between. The CDR3 contains 14 residues. Germline V CDR1 and CDR2: SGHDT, YYEEEE. The CDR3 loop is CASRSRGSGEKLFF. CDR3 in DNA: TGTGCCAGCAGGAGTCGAGGGTCTGGTGAAAAACTGTTTTTT.

The gene calls are TRBV7-9 and TRBJ1-3, with D perhaps TRBD1 (5 bases). Germline-derived CDR1 and CDR2 are SEHNR and FQNEAQ (reference sequence). V lost 5 bases and J 0 bases, leaving 14 bases between the germline ends. This CDR3 has 16 amino acids. The CDR3, as DNA: TGTGCCAGCAGCCCGACAGTATGGGTCTCTGGAAACACCATATATTTT. It yields the protein CASSPTVWVSGNTIYF.

The rearrangement links TRBV7-2 to TRBJ1-2; 9 bases match TRBD1. Germline V CDR1 and CDR2: SGHTA, FQGNSA. The CDR3 has 15 residues. V was clipped by 6 bases and J by 6 bases; unmatched bases: 11. This CDR3 reads CASSFTSGTGNGYTF. CDR3 bases: TGTGCCAGCAGTTTTACAAGCGGGACAGGGAATGGCTACACCTTC. Variable domain in full (rest from reference TRBV7-2 and TRBJ1-2): GAGVSQSPSNKVTEKGKDVELRCDPISGHTALYWYRQSLGQGLEFLIYFQGNSAPDKSGLPSDRFSAERTGGSVSTLTIQRTQQEDSAVYLCASSFTSGTGNGYTFGSGTRLTVV.

The chain uses TRBV6-2 or TRBV6-3 and TRBJ2-1; tentative D call: TRBD1 (6 bases). V was clipped by 5 bases and J by 10 bases, with 18 bases between them. Per the germline V gene, CDR1 is MNHEY and CDR2 is SVGEGT. The CDR3 runs to 14 residues. CDR3 bases: TGTGCCAGCAGTACCCCCCAGGGGATAGGGGAGCAGTTCTTC. Its translation: CASSTPQGIGEQFF.

This sequence joins TRBV19 and TRBJ2-7; D is possibly TRBD1 (5 bases). CDR1 and CDR2 from the germline V gene are LNHDA and SQIVND (reference sequence). The CDR3 runs to 13 residues. Trimming took 6 bases from V and 7 from J, leaving 16 bases between them. Here the CDR3 DNA reads TGTGCCAGTAGCCCTGGGGCTTTGGGAGAGCAGTACTTC. Translation gives CASSPGALGEQYF.

J is TRBJ1-1 and V is TRBV6-5; D remains unclear. V lost 7 bases to trimming and J lost 3 bases, with 15 bases between them. Looked up from germline, CDR1 is MNHEY and CDR2 is SVGAGI. This CDR3 is 14 amino acids long. The CDR3 bases are TGTGCCAGCACGAGAGATAACGGGGACACTGAAGCTTTCTTT. The encoded protein is CASTRDNGDTEAFF.

V is TRBV4-3 and J is TRBJ2-5; 9 bases line up with TRBD2. V shed 0 bases, J shed 7 bases, and the junction held 9 bases outside the gene matches. The CDR3 is 16 amino acids. CDR1 is LGHNA, CDR2 YSLEER, per germline. The DNA for the CDR3 is TGCGCCAGCAGCCAAGAAAATAAAGCGGGGGGCGGGACCCAGTACTTC. Translation gives CASSQENKAGGGTQYF.

The chain combines TRBV18 with TRBJ1-2, with D tentatively TRBD1 (5 bases). V was shortened by 4 bases and J by 1 base, with 7 bases between the two germline ends. This CDR3 contains 13 residues. Looked up from germline, CDR1 is KGHSH and CDR2 is LQKENI. CDR3 nucleotide sequence: TGTGCCAGCTCACGGGGCAGTAACTATGGCTACACCTTC. As protein: CASSRGSNYGYTF.

This clone was seen only once. The genes are TRBV5-4 and TRBJ2-7; D is possibly TRBD1 (8 bases). The germline V and J ends were trimmed by 2 bases and 2 bases, with 14 bases remaining between them. The CDR3 covers 15 residues. Germline V gene data show CDR1 as SGHNT and CDR2 as YYREEE (reference sequence). The CDR3 region is CASSLGQGGTYEQYF. The CDR3 DNA is TGTGCCAGCAGCTTAGGACAGGGAGGGACCTACGAGCAGTACTTC. Combining the CDR3 with reference TRBV5-4 and TRBJ2-7 gives the whole variable domain ETGVTQSPTHLIKTRGQQVTLRCSSQSGHNTVSWYQQALGQGPQFIFQYYREEENGRGNFPPRFSGLQFPNYSSELNVNALELDDSALYLCASSLGQGGTYEQYFGPGTRLTVT.

V usage is TRBV6-5 and J usage is TRBJ1-6, with TRBD1 matching over 12 bases. CDR1 is MNHEY and CDR2 is SVGAGI in the germline V gene. The CDR3 covers 14 residues. V trimming: 6 bases; J trimming: 7 bases; junction bases outside the gene matches: 1. CDR3 in DNA: TGTGCCAGCAGGGGACAGGGGGCAAATTCACCCCTCCACTTT. This sequence encodes CASRGQGANSPLHF.

CDR3 residues: CASSQGGASSYNEQFF. The DNA of the CDR3 is TGTGCCAGCAGCCAGGGCGGGGCAAGCTCCTACAATGAGCAGTTCTTC. The J gene is TRBJ2-1, the V gene TRBV3-1 (or the pseudogene TRBV3-2); a possible D gene is TRBD2 (6 bases). Trimming cost V 3 bases and J 0 bases, with 12 bases left between them. This CDR3 contains 16 residues. Germline lookup yields CDR1 LGHDT and CDR2 YNNKEL (reference sequence).

V usage is TRBV6-5 and J usage is TRBJ2-7, with 9 bases lining up with TRBD1. Germline lookup yields CDR1 MNHEY and CDR2 SVGAGI. V lost 5 bases to trimming and J lost 0 bases; unmatched junction nucleotides: 5. This CDR3 contains 15 residues. CDR3 coding DNA: TGTGCCAGCAGTAGGGACAGGGCAAGCTCCTACGAGCAGTACTTC. Protein: CASSRDRASSYEQYF.

This clone was seen only a few times. This chain uses TRBV6-2 or TRBV6-3 with TRBJ2-3, with no clear D. Germline V lookup: CDR1 MNHEY, CDR2 SVGEGT. The V and J ends lost 1 base and 0 bases respectively, with 5 bases between them. The CDR3 covers 14 residues. CDR3 coding DNA: TGTGCCAGCAGTTACTTAGTTAGCACAGATACGCAGTATTTT. Translated: CASSYLVSTDTQYF.

V and J are TRBV7-2 and TRBJ1-5, with D possibly TRBD1 on 6 matching bases. The CDR3 sequence is 14 residues long. V was pared by 3 bases and J by 3 bases, with 9 bases between. The germline gives CDR1 SGHTA, CDR2 FQGNSA. The CDR3 DNA sequence: TGTGCCAGCAGCTTGCAGGGGAACAATCAGCCCCAGCATTTT. This gives the protein CASSLQGNNQPQHF.

The chain uses TRBV7-2 and TRBJ2-7; maybe TRBD2 (5 bases). The CDR3 covers 11 residues. V lost 3 bases to trimming and J lost 5 bases, with 5 bases between them. Per the germline V gene, CDR1 is SGHTA and CDR2 is FQGNSA. CDR3 DNA: TGTGCCAGCAGCTTGAGGGACGAGCAGTACTTC. Translation gives CASSLRDEQYF.

This chain connects TRBV6-1 to TRBJ1-5; a weak D match, TRBD1 (5 bases). Germline lookup yields CDR1 MNHNS and CDR2 SASEGT. CDR3 size: 16 residues. Trimming took off 3 bases at V and 9 bases at J, with 21 bases between the two ends. The CDR3: CASSDPAAGGERPQHF. In nucleotides, the CDR3 is TGTGCCAGCAGTGATCCCGCCGCGGGGGGGGAGAGGCCCCAGCATTTT.

This clone was observed once. The chain links TRBV15 to TRBJ2-1; 8 bases align to TRBD2. This CDR3 comprises 15 residues. CDR1 and CDR2 (germline): LNHNV, YYDKDF (reference sequence). V lost 1 base to trimming and J lost 6 bases; unmatched junction nucleotides: 5. The CDR3 reads CATSRGNSGVNEQFF. CDR3 sequence (DNA): TGTGCCACCAGCAGAGGAAATAGCGGGGTCAATGAGCAGTTCTTC. The complete variable domain, with remaining parts taken from reference TRBV15 and TRBJ2-1, reads DAMVIQNPRYQVTQFGKPVTLSCSQTLNHNVMYWYQQKSSQAPKLLFHYYDKDFNNEADTPDNFQSRRPNTSFCFLDIRSPGLGDTAMYLCATSRGNSGVNEQFFGPGTRLTVL.

This clone has just a few counts. The gene calls are TRBV4-3 and TRBJ1-4; D gene ambiguous. Germline V CDR1 and CDR2: LGHNA, YSLEER. Trimming cost V 4 bases and J 8 bases, with 11 bases left between them. CDR3 length equals 13 residues. CDR3 DNA: TGCGCCAGCAGCCCCTCGTCCGGGGAAAAACTGTTTTTT. Its translation: CASSPSSGEKLFF.

This chain uses TRBV5-1 with TRBJ2-2, with TRBD2 identical over 9 bases. The CDR3 is 15 residues long. Germline lookup yields CDR1 SGHRS and CDR2 YFSETQ. Trimming at V came to 5 bases and at J to 5 bases, leaving 7 bases not matched to a gene. Written as DNA, the CDR3 is TGCGCCAGCAGAGAGGCCCTAGCGGGGACCGGGGAGCTGTTTTTT. This codes for CASREALAGTGELFF.

This clone was observed a few times. The chain links TRBV18 to TRBJ1-5; TRBD1 aligns across 7 bases. V was clipped by 3 bases and J by 6 bases; unmatched bases: 5. Germline V gene data show CDR1 as KGHSH and CDR2 as LQKENI. There are 14 residues in the CDR3. The CDR3 loop reads CASSPDRVGQPQHF. CDR3 coding DNA: TGTGCCAGCTCACCCGACAGGGTGGGTCAGCCCCAGCATTTT. Full variable domain (missing parts from reference TRBV18 and TRBJ1-5): NAGVMQNPRHLVRRRGQEARLRCSPMKGHSHVYWYRQLPEEGLKFMVYLQKENIIDESGMPKERFSAEFPKEGPSILRIQQVVRGDSAAYFCASSPDRVGQPQHFGDGTRLSIL.

The rearrangement links TRBV27 to TRBJ1-2, with a weak D call TRBD1 (5 bases). The CDR3 is 14 residues long. Germline loops: CDR1 MNHEY, CDR2 SMNVEV (reference sequence). Trimming took 4 bases from V and 7 from J, leaving 16 bases between them. This chain's CDR3 is CASSSGQGRRGYTF. Written as DNA, the CDR3 is TGTGCCAGCAGTTCCGGACAAGGCCGACGTGGCTACACCTTC.

The chain couples TRBV5-5 to TRBJ1-1, with D possibly matching TRBD1 (6 bases). Germline-derived CDR1 and CDR2 are SGHKS and YYEKEE (reference sequence). The CDR3 consists of 14 residues. V was cut by 4 bases and J by 1 base, with 11 bases left in between. In nucleotides, the CDR3 is TGTGCCAGCAGCGCCCGACAGGCGAACACTGAAGCTTTCTTT. Encoded protein: CASSARQANTEAFF. The variable domain in full, completed from reference TRBV5-5 and TRBJ1-1, reads DAGVTQSPTHLIKTRGQQVTLRCSPISGHKSVSWYQQVLGQGPQFIFQYYEKEERGRGNFPDRFSARQFPNYSSELNVNALLLGDSALYLCASSARQANTEAFFGQGTRLTVV.

The chain joins TRBV14 to TRBJ1-2, with 7 bases matching TRBD1. The CDR3 spans 16 residues. V lost 0 bases, J lost 8 bases, and 12 bases stayed unmatched. The germline V gene has CDR1 SGHDN and CDR2 FVKESK. The CDR3 sequence: CASSQDWGQPDHGYTF. The DNA for the CDR3 is TGTGCCAGCAGCCAAGACTGGGGACAGCCTGATCACGGCTACACCTTC.

This sequence joins TRBV6-4 and TRBJ1-1; D uncertain. Trimming took 7 bases from V and 0 from J, leaving 15 bases between them. This CDR3 is 15 amino acids long. CDR1 is MRHNA, CDR2 SNTAGT, per germline. Written as DNA, the CDR3 is TGTGCCAGCACCATCGGGTCGGCATTGAACACTGAAGCTTTCTTT. This encodes CASTIGSALNTEAFF.

This clone has a handful of counts. V is TRBV6-2 or TRBV6-3 and J is TRBJ2-3, with D hard to call. The V gene lost 2 bases and the J gene lost 2 bases, with 11 bases spanning the gap. Germline CDR1 reads MNHEY; CDR2 reads SVGEGT. The CDR3 is made up of 15 amino acids. In DNA form, the CDR3 reads TGTGCCAGCAGTTACGAGACTTTGTTCACAGATACGCAGTATTTT. This codes for CASSYETLFTDTQYF.

Only a few counts were recorded for this clone. The V gene is TRBV9, the J gene TRBJ1-2; TRBD1 agrees at 7 bases. The J segment lost 2 bases and the V segment lost 4 bases, leaving 11 bases of the junction unmatched. CDR3 length: 16 amino acids. The germline CDR1 and CDR2 sequences are SGDLS and YYNGEE. CDR3 sequence: CASSPSTGAVNYGYTF. Here the CDR3 DNA reads TGTGCCAGCAGCCCATCAACAGGGGCGGTGAACTATGGCTACACCTTC.

The chain employs TRBV3-1 (or the pseudogene TRBV3-2) and TRBJ2-1; 8 bases line up with TRBD1. The CDR3 contains 15 residues. The V gene end was trimmed by 2 bases and the J gene end by 7 bases; junction bases not matched to a gene: 7. Germline-derived CDR1 and CDR2 are LGHDT and YNNKEL (reference sequence). CDR3 protein: CASSQPGTGQNEQFF. CDR3 sequence (DNA): TGTGCCAGCAGCCAACCCGGGACAGGACAGAATGAGCAGTTCTTC.

J is TRBJ1-1 and V is TRBV6-5; a possible D gene is TRBD1 (6 bases). Germline CDR1 is MNHEY and CDR2 is SVGAGI. Trimming took off 2 bases at V and 2 bases at J, with 15 bases between the two ends. The CDR3 runs to 16 residues. The CDR3 loop reads CASSYLGGGANTEAFF. CDR3 bases: TGTGCCAGCAGTTACCTTGGAGGGGGGGCTAACACTGAAGCTTTCTTT.

The V and J genes are TRBV2 and TRBJ1-6; 9 bases are shared with TRBD1. The length of the CDR3 is 14 residues. Germline V lookup: CDR1 SNHLY, CDR2 FYNNEI. Trimming removed 6 bases from V and 4 bases from J; junction bases left unmatched: 1. The CDR3 coding sequence is TGTGCCAGCAGCGGACAGGGGTATAATTCACCCCTCCACTTT. Residues: CASSGQGYNSPLHF.

This chain joins TRBV7-3 and TRBJ2-5; TRBD2 aligns across 7 bases. CDR3 length equals 15 residues. Germline lookup yields CDR1 SGHTA and CDR2 FQGTGA. V lost 6 bases and J lost 2; bases outside the gene matches: 9. The CDR3 spells CASSLRGGPQETQYF. For the CDR3, the DNA is TGTGCCAGCAGTCTTCGCGGGGGACCTCAAGAGACCCAGTACTTC.